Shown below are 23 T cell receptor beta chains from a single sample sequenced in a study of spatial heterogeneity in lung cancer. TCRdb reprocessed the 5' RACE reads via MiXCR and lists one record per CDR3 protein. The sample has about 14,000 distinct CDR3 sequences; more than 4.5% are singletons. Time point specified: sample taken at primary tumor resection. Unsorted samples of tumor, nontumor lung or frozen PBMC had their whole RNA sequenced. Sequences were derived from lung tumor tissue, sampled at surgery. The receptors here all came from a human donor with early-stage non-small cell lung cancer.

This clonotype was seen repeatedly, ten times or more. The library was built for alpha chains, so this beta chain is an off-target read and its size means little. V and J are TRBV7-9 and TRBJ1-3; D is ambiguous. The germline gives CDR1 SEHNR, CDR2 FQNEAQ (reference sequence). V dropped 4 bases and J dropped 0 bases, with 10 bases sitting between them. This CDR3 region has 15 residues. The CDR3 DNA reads TGTGCCAGCAGCTCTGGAGGGTTCTCTGGAAACACCATATATTTT. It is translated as CASSSGGFSGNTIYF.

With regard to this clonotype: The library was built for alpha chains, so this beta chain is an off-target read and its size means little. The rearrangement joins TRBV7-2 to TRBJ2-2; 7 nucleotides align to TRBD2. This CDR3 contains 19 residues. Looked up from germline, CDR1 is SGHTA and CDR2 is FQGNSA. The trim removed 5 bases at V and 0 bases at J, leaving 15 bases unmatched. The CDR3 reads CASSPTSRGSGANTGELFF. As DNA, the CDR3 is TGTGCCAGCAGCCCAACTAGCCGAGGGAGCGGGGCGAACACCGGGGAGCTGTTTTTT.

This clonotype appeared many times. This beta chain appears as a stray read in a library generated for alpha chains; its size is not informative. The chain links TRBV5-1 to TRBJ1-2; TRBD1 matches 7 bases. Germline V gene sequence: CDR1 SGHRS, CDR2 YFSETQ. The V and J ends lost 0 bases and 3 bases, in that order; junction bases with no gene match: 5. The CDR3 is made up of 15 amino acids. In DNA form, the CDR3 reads TGCGCCAGCAGCTTGGATGAGGGGGCGGACTATGGCTACACCTTC. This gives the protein CASSLDEGADYGYTF.

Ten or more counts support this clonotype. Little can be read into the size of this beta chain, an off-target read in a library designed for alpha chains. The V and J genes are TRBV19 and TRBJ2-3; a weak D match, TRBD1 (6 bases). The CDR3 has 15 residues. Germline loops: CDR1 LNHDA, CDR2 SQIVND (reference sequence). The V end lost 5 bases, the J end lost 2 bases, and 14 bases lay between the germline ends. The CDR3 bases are TGTGCCAGTAGTTCACAGGGTTTTGCCACAGATACGCAGTATTTT. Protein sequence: CASSSQGFATDTQYF.

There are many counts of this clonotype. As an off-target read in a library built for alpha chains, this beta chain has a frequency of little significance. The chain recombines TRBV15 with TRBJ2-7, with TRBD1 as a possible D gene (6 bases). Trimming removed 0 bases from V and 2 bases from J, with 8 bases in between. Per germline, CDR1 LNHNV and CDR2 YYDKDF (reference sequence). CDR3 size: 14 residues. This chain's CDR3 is CATSRDQGPYEQYF. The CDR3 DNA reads TGTGCCACCAGCAGAGATCAGGGGCCCTACGAGCAGTACTTC.

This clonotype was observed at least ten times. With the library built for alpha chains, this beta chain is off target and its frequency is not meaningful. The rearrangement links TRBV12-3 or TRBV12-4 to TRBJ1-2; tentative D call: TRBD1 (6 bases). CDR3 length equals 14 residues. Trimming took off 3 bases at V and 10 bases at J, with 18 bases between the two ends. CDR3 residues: CASSLGGTMHHYTF. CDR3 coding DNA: TGTGCCAGCAGTTTGGGGGGCACCATGCACCACTACACCTTC.

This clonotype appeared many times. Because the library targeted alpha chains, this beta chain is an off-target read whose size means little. The CDR3 region has the DNA TGTGCCAGCAGTGAAAGGACAGGGAATCAGCCCCAGCATTTT. It encodes CASSERTGNQPQHF. The rearrangement uses TRBV2 and TRBJ1-5, with TRBD1 matching over 8 bases. This CDR3 spans 14 amino acids. The V and J ends lost 2 bases and 4 bases, in that order; junction bases with no gene match: 1. Per the germline V gene, CDR1 is SNHLY and CDR2 is FYNNEI.

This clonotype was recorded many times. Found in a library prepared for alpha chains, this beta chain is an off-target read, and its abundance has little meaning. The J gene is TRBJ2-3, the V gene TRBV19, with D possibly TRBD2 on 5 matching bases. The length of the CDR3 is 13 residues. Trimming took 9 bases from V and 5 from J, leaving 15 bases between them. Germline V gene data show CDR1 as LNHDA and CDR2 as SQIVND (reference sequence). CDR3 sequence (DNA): TGTGCCAGCACGGGAAGGCGGTTAGATACGCAGTATTTT. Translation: CASTGRRLDTQYF.

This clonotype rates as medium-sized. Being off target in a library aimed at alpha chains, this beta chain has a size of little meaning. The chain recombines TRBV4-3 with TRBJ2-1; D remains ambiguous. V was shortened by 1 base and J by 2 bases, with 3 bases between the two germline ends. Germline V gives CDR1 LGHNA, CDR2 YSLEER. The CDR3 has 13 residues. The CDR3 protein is CASSQGTYNEQFF. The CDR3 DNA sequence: TGCGCCAGCAGCCAAGGGACCTACAATGAGCAGTTCTTC.

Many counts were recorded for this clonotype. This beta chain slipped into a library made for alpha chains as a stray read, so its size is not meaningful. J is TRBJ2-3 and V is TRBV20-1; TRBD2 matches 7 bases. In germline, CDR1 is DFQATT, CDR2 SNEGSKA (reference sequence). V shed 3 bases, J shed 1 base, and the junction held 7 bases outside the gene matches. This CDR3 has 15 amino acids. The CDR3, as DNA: TGCAGTGCTAGGCGACTAGCAGAACGCACAGATACGCAGTATTTT. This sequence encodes CSARRLAERTDTQYF.

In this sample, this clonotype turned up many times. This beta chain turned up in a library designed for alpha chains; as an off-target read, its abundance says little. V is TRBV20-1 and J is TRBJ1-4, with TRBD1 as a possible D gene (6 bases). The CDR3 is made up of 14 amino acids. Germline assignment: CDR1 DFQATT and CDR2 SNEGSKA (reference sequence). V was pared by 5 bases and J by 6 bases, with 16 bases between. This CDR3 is CSAQKGGGDEKLFF. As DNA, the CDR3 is TGCAGTGCTCAAAAGGGAGGGGGGGATGAAAAACTGTTTTTT.

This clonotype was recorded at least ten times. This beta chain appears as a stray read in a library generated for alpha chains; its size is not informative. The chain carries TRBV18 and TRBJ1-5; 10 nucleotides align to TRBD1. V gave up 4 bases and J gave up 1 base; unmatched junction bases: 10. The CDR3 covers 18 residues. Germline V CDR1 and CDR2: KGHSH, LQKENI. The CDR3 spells CASSLGFDRGQSNQPQHF. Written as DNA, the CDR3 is TGTGCCAGCTCACTTGGGTTCGACAGGGGGCAAAGCAATCAGCCCCAGCATTTT.

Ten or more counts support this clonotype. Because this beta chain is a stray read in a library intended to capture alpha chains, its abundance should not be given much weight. In DNA form, the CDR3 reads TGCGCCAGCAGCTTTAGGCATGAGCAGTTCTTC. Amino acids: CASSFRHEQFF. The genes are TRBV5-1 and TRBJ2-1; D call uncertain. The germline V and J ends were trimmed by 2 bases and 8 bases, with 5 bases remaining between them. The CDR3 has 11 amino acids. From germline, CDR1 is SGHRS and CDR2 YFSETQ.

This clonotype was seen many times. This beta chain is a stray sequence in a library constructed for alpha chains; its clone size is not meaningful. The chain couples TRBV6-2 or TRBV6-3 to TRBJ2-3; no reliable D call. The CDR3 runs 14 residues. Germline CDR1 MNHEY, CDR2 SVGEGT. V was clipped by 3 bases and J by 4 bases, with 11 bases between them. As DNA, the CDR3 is TGTGCCAGCAGTTATTCGGAGTTTCCAGATACGCAGTATTTT. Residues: CASSYSEFPDTQYF.

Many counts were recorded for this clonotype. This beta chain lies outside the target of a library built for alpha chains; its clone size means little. DNA of the CDR3: TGTGCCAGCAGCCAACGGTCCAGCTCTGGCTACACCTTC. Translating it yields CASSQRSSSGYTF. The V gene is TRBV3-2, the J gene TRBJ1-2. TRBV3-2 is noted as a pseudogene. This CDR3 has 13 residues.

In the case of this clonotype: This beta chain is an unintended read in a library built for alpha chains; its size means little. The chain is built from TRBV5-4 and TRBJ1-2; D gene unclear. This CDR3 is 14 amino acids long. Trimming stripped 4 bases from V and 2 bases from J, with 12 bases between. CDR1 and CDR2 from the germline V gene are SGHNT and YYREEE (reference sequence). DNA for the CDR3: TGTGCCAGCAGCGTTGGGAGGGAGAACTATGGCTACACCTTC. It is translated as CASSVGRENYGYTF.

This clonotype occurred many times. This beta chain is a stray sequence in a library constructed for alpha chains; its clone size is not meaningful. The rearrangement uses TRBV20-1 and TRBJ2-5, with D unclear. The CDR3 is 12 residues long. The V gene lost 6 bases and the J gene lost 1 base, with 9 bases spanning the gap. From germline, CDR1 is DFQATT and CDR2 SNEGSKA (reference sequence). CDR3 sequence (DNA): TGCAGTGCCCAAAGGGCCCAAGAGACCCAGTACTTC. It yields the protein CSAQRAQETQYF.

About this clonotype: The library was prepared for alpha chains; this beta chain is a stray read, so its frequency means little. CDR3 residues: CASSAGTGRQETQYF. CDR3 DNA: TGTGCCAGCAGCGCGGGAACAGGGAGACAAGAGACCCAGTACTTC. J is TRBJ2-5 and V is TRBV11-2; D may be TRBD1 or TRBD2 (6 bases each). Germline loops: CDR1 SGHAT, CDR2 FQNNGV. The CDR3 totals 15 residues. V lost 5 bases to trimming and J lost 2 bases, with 15 bases between them.

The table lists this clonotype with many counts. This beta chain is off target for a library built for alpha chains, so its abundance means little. The CDR3: CASSARDRGYEQYF. For the CDR3, the DNA is TGTGCCAGTAGTGCCCGGGACAGAGGCTACGAGCAGTACTTC. V and J are TRBV19 and TRBJ2-7; TRBD1 matches at 7 bases. CDR1 LNHDA and CDR2 SQIVND come from the germline V gene (reference sequence). The CDR3 extends over 14 amino acids. The V segment lost 5 bases and the J segment 3 bases; nucleotides outside the gene matches: 7.

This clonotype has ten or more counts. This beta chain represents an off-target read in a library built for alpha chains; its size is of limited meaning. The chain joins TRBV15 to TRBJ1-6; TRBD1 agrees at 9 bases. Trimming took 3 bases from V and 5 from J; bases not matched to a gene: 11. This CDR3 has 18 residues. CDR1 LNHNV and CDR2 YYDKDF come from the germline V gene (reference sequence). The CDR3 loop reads CATSRYPGTGTHNSPLHF. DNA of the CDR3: TGTGCCACCAGCAGGTACCCAGGGACAGGGACCCATAATTCACCCCTCCACTTT.

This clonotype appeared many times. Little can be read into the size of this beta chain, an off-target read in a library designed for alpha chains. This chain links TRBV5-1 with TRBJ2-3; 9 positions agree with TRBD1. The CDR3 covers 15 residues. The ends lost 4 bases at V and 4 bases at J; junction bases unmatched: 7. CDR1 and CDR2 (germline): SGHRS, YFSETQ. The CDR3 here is CASSRTTGGADTQYF. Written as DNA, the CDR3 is TGCGCCAGCAGCAGGACGACAGGGGGAGCAGATACGCAGTATTTT.

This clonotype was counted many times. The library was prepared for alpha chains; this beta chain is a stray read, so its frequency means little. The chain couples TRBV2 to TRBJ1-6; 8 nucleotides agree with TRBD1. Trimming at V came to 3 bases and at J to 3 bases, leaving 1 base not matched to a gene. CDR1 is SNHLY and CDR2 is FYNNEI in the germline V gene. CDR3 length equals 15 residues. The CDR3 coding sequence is TGTGCCAGCAGTGATGACAGGGGCTATAATTCACCCCTCCACTTT. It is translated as CASSDDRGYNSPLHF.

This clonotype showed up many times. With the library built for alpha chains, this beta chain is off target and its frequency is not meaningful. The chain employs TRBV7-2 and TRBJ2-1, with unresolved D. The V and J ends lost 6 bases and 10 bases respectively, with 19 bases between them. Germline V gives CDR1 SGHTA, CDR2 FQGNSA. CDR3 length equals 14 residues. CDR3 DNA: TGTGCCAGCAGACCCCGGACGCCCCGAGAGGAGCAGTTCTTC. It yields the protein CASRPRTPREEQFF.